These 15 T cell receptor beta chains share one sample of origin, sequenced in a study of shared clonotypes between healthy human individuals. TCRdb keeps only in-frame clones here, not all; method: immunoSEQ multiplex PCR. The sample lists around 600,000 clones, less than 98% occurring once. Sample: naive CD4+ T cells sorted from blood. Subset in this sample: CD45RA+ positively selected. The source is a woman under 40 in good health.

The CDR3 sequence is CASGAGDRGWYNEQFF. The CDR3 nucleotides are TGTGCCAGTGGGGCGGGGGACAGGGGTTGGTACAATGAGCAGTTCTTC. The gene calls are TRBV19 and TRBJ2-1; 10 bases are a match to TRBD1. The trim removed 8 bases at V and 4 bases at J, leaving 11 bases unmatched. Germline V lookup: CDR1 LNHDA, CDR2 SQIVND (reference sequence). This CDR3 is built from 16 residues.

The V call is TRBV27, the J call TRBJ1-1, with D unclear. Trimming took 5 bases from V and 3 from J, leaving 7 bases between them. Germline CDR1 MNHEY, CDR2 SMNVEV (reference sequence). The CDR3 length is 12 residues. The CDR3 spells CASSPGDTEAFF. The CDR3 DNA sequence: TGTGCCAGCAGTCCGGGTGACACTGAAGCTTTCTTT.

The genes are TRBV7-8 and TRBJ2-3; D assignment may be TRBD1 or TRBD2 (6 bases each). CDR1 and CDR2 from the germline V gene are SGHVS and FQNEAQ. Between the trimmed V and J ends, which lost 1 base and 4 bases, there was a span of 9 bases. The CDR3 runs to 14 residues. Here the CDR3 DNA reads TGTGCCAGCAGCTTAGTCGGGGGCCCAGATACGCAGTATTTT. This gives the protein CASSLVGGPDTQYF.

This clone was seen once. The rearrangement links TRBV11-2 to TRBJ1-1; unclear D gene. Per the germline V gene, CDR1 is SGHAT and CDR2 is FQNNGV. The V end lost 1 base, the J end lost 5 bases, and 20 bases lay between the germline ends. CDR3 length equals 17 residues. CDR3 nucleotide sequence: TGTGCCAGCAGCTTAGCGGGCAGCGCAAATAGAAGGACTGAAGCTTTCTTT. This encodes CASSLAGSANRRTEAFF. The full variable domain, with the rest looked up from reference TRBV11-2 and TRBJ1-1, is EAGVAQSPRYKIIEKRQSVAFWCNPISGHATLYWYQQILGQGPKLLIQFQNNGVVDDSQLPKDRFSAERLKGVDSTLKIQPAKLEDSAVYLCASSLAGSANRRTEAFFGQGTRLTVV.

The chain joins TRBV11-1 to TRBJ1-3; D gene ambiguous. V lost 2 bases to trimming and J lost 13 bases, with 15 bases between them. The CDR3 is 13 amino acids. The germline V gene encodes CDR1 SGHAT and CDR2 FQDESV (reference sequence). The chain's CDR3 is CASSLSGPAAIYF. The CDR3 DNA sequence: TGTGCCAGCAGCTTATCTGGGCCCGCCGCGATATATTTT. Supplemented by reference TRBV11-1 and TRBJ1-3, the full variable domain reads EAEVAQSPRYKITEKSQAVAFWCDPISGHATLYWYRQILGQGPELLVQFQDESVVDDSQLPKDRFSAERLKGVDSTLKIQPAELGDSAMYLCASSLSGPAAIYFGEGSWLTVV.

Concerning this clone itself: Other DNA sequences within the sample encode an identical CDR3. CDR3 residues: CASSLGGADTQYF. CDR3 DNA: TGTGCCAGCAGCCTAGGTGGAGCAGATACGCAGTATTTT. The gene calls are TRBV7-9 and TRBJ2-3; D remains unclear. The CDR3 totals 13 residues. The germline V gene encodes CDR1 SEHNR and CDR2 FQNEAQ (reference sequence). The V gene lost 5 bases and the J gene lost 4 bases, with 10 bases spanning the gap.

This rearrangement joins TRBV5-4 to TRBJ1-2; 7 bases agree with TRBD1. There are 14 residues in the CDR3. Per germline, CDR1 SGHNT and CDR2 YYREEE (reference sequence). Germline trimming cut 0 bases from V and 6 bases from J; bases unmatched to any gene: 5. In DNA, the CDR3 is TGTGCCAGCAGCTTGGTACAGGGGAGCAATGGCTACACCTTC. Its protein is CASSLVQGSNGYTF.

The V and J genes are TRBV6-1 and TRBJ2-7, with 8 bases fitting TRBD1. The CDR3 has 13 amino acids. Trimming removed 6 bases from V and 7 bases from J; junction bases left unmatched: 8. Germline lookup yields CDR1 MNHNS and CDR2 SASEGT. CDR3 loop: CASRRQGFGEQYF. CDR3 DNA sequence: TGTGCCAGCAGGAGACAGGGGTTTGGGGAGCAGTACTTC.

The rearrangement joins TRBV29-1 to TRBJ1-1; possible D gene TRBD1, 5 bases. Trimming left V 0 bases short and J 9 bases short, with 17 bases between. Germline values: CDR1 SQVTM, CDR2 ANQGSEA. The CDR3 spans 14 residues. CDR3 DNA sequence: TGCAGCGTTGAAGAGACCTCCGGGACTCTGAAAGCTTTCTTT. This translates into CSVEETSGTLKAFF. Looking up the rest from reference TRBV29-1 and TRBJ1-1 gives the full variable domain: SAVISQKPSRDICQRGTSLTIQCQVDSQVTMMFWYRQQPGQSLTLIATANQGSEATYESGFVIDKFPISRPNLTFSTLTVSNMSPEDSSIYLCSVEETSGTLKAFFGQGTRLTVV.

The V and J genes are TRBV11-2 and TRBJ2-1, with a possible D match to TRBD1 (5 bases). Between the trimmed V and J ends, which lost 0 bases and 9 bases, there was a span of 9 bases. Germline V gives CDR1 SGHAT, CDR2 FQNNGV. This CDR3 region has 13 residues. DNA of the CDR3: TGTGCCAGCAGCTTAGACAGGGAAAGTGAGCAGTTCTTC. The encoded protein is CASSLDRESEQFF.

The gene calls are TRBV7-2 and TRBJ2-2; 10 positions agree with TRBD1. Trimming at V came to 5 bases and at J to 6 bases, leaving 6 bases not matched to a gene. Germline V gives CDR1 SGHTA, CDR2 FQGNSA. The CDR3 contains 15 residues. The CDR3 here is CASSPGQGGSGELFF. CDR3 DNA: TGTGCCAGCAGCCCCGGACAGGGGGGGTCCGGGGAGCTGTTTTTT.

The J gene is TRBJ1-1, the V gene TRBV5-4, with TRBD1 matching 7 bases. CDR3 length: 14 amino acids. After removal of 6 bases from V and 2 bases from J, the junction contained 7 bases not matched to a gene. The germline V gene encodes CDR1 SGHNT and CDR2 YYREEE (reference sequence). CDR3 DNA: TGTGCCAGCACCCGGGACAGCATCAACACTGAAGCTTTCTTT. It is translated as CASTRDSINTEAFF.

V gene TRBV28 combines with J gene TRBJ2-3; 9 nucleotides agree with TRBD1. The CDR3 has 13 amino acids. V trimming: 5 bases; J trimming: 7 bases; junction bases outside the gene matches: 4. Per the germline V gene, CDR1 is MDHEN and CDR2 is SYDVKM. CDR3 protein: CASSTGGAYTQYF. CDR3 DNA sequence: TGTGCCAGCAGTACAGGGGGCGCTTATACGCAGTATTTT. The whole variable domain, filled in from reference TRBV28 and TRBJ2-3, reads DVKVTQSSRYLVKRTGEKVFLECVQDMDHENMFWYRQDPGLGLRLIYFSYDVKMKEKGDIPEGYSVSREKKERFSLILESASTNQTSMYLCASSTGGAYTQYFGPGTRLTVL.

The J gene is TRBJ2-1, the V gene TRBV4-1; 9 bases align to TRBD2. Germline CDR1 is MGHRA and CDR2 is YSYEKL. The CDR3 runs to 18 residues. V shed 0 bases, J shed 6 bases, and the junction held 12 bases outside the gene matches. The CDR3 DNA sequence: TGCGCCAGCAGCCAAGAGAAGGCTAGCGGGACCGTCGCCAATGAGCAGTTCTTC. It yields the protein CASSQEKASGTVANEQFF.

V is TRBV5-6 and J is TRBJ2-5, with D tentatively TRBD1 (6 bases). The CDR3 runs to 16 residues. V was cut by 0 bases and J by 11 bases, with 23 bases left in between. CDR1 SGHDT and CDR2 YYEEEE come from the germline V gene. The DNA for the CDR3 is TGTGCCAGCAGCTTGGTTGCTGGGGGCGCAAATCGTCAGCAGTACTTC. Its translation is CASSLVAGGANRQQYF.